Listed here are 25 T cell receptor beta chains from one sample, sequenced in a study of Graves' ophthalmopathy and Graves' hyperthyroidism. Transcripts of RNA were the source for amplifying TCR beta CDR3 regions. First-round RT-PCR relied on HTBI primers, and a second-round multiplex PCR came next. TCRdb re-called the multiplex PCR reads with MiXCR, one entry per CDR3 protein. The sample gives roughly 400,000 distinct CDR3 sequences, approximately 15% of which show up once; roughly 7% is in the top ten. Sequenced sample: peripheral blood. These receptors were obtained from a woman aged 18-35 years with stable Graves' hyperthyroidism.

This clonotype showed up just a few times. The chain carries TRBV11-2 and TRBJ1-6, with D possibly matching TRBD1 (6 bases). The CDR3 totals 14 residues. Deletions cut 5 bases from V and 3 bases from J, with 8 bases between. Germline V gene data show CDR1 as SGHAT and CDR2 as FQNNGV. CDR3 amino acids: CASSRGFYNSPLHF. The CDR3 nucleotides read TGTGCCAGCAGCAGGGGGTTCTATAATTCACCCCTCCACTTT.

This clonotype occurred many times. The chain combines TRBV12-3 or TRBV12-4 with TRBJ2-2; TRBD1 aligns across 7 bases. This CDR3 has 14 amino acids. Trimming took 8 bases from V and 4 from J; bases not matched to a gene: 7. CDR3 amino acids: CASGLRQGTGELFF. The CDR3 DNA reads as TGTGCCAGCGGGCTTCGACAGGGCACCGGGGAGCTGTTTTTT.

There are many counts of this clonotype. The chain is built from TRBV11-2 and TRBJ1-1; unclear D gene. The CDR3 runs to 13 residues. Germline V gives CDR1 SGHAT, CDR2 FQNNGV. Trimming removed 4 bases at V and 5 bases at J, with 11 bases between. The CDR3 is CASSSLGRTEAFF. The CDR3 DNA reads TGTGCCAGCAGCTCGCTTGGGAGGACTGAAGCTTTCTTT.

This clonotype came up many times. The CDR3 reads CASSLPGQILVDTEAFF. The CDR3 bases are TGTGCCAGCAGTTTACCGGGACAGATCCTAGTTGACACTGAAGCTTTCTTT. The chain carries TRBV27 and TRBJ1-1; 7 nucleotides match TRBD1. Per the germline V gene, CDR1 is MNHEY and CDR2 is SMNVEV (reference sequence). This CDR3 region has 17 residues. J lost 3 bases, V lost 2 bases, and 12 bases had no gene match.

This rearrangement joins TRBV19 to TRBJ2-7; maybe TRBD1 (5 bases). The germline gives CDR1 LNHDA, CDR2 SQIVND (reference sequence). The CDR3 spans 15 residues. V was shortened by 1 base and J by 1 base, with 11 bases between the two germline ends. The CDR3 here is CASSIGTSPSYEQYF. The CDR3 coding sequence is TGTGCCAGTAGTATAGGGACAAGTCCGTCCTACGAGCAGTACTTC.

This clonotype was counted ten times or more. This chain connects TRBV29-1 to TRBJ1-2; 9 bases line up with TRBD1. Germline CDR1 is SQVTM and CDR2 is ANQGSEA. CDR3 length: 13 residues. The V segment lost 6 bases and the J segment 2 bases; nucleotides outside the gene matches: 4. Here the CDR3 reads CSVTTGGNYGYTF. In nucleotides, the CDR3 is TGCAGCGTCACGACAGGGGGGAACTATGGCTACACCTTC.

This clonotype was observed at least ten times. The chain combines TRBV19 with TRBJ2-7, with TRBD1 matching over 7 bases. J was trimmed by 6 bases and V by 5 bases; bases with no gene match: 16. Germline assignment: CDR1 LNHDA and CDR2 SQIVND (reference sequence). The CDR3 runs 16 residues. The CDR3 bases are TGTGCCAGTAGTCGCTTAAAGGGACAGTTTACCCGCGAGCAGTACTTC. This codes for CASSRLKGQFTREQYF.

This clonotype has more than one count but fewer than ten. V gene TRBV7-9 combines with J gene TRBJ2-2; no clear D. Germline CDR1 is SEHNR and CDR2 is FQNEAQ (reference sequence). V lost 3 bases, J lost 3 bases, and 5 bases lay in between. The CDR3 loop spans 13 amino acids. The CDR3 nucleotides read TGTGCCAGCAGCTTTGCGGACACCGGGGAGCTGTTTTTT. It specifies CASSFADTGELFF.

The chain links TRBV11-2 to TRBJ2-7, with a possible D match to TRBD1 (5 bases). CDR1 is SGHAT and CDR2 is FQNNGV in the germline V gene. This CDR3 is built from 15 residues. The V end was cut by 1 base, the J end by 6 bases, with 16 bases between. The CDR3 loop is CASSLGHGQGGEQYF. CDR3 DNA: TGTGCCAGCAGCTTAGGTCACGGTCAGGGCGGCGAGCAGTACTTC. Full variable domain (missing parts from reference TRBV11-2 and TRBJ2-7): EAGVAQSPRYKIIEKRQSVAFWCNPISGHATLYWYQQILGQGPKLLIQFQNNGVVDDSQLPKDRFSAERLKGVDSTLKIQPAKLEDSAVYLCASSLGHGQGGEQYFGPGTRLTVT.

This clonotype came up many times. The chain joins TRBV7-9 to TRBJ2-2, with TRBD1 matching 7 bases. The CDR3 consists of 15 residues. The ends lost 5 bases at V and 8 bases at J; junction bases unmatched: 11. Germline V gene sequence: CDR1 SEHNR, CDR2 FQNEAQ (reference sequence). The CDR3 sequence: CASSHRDRRKGELFF. For the CDR3, the DNA is TGTGCCAGCAGCCACCGGGACAGACGTAAAGGGGAGCTGTTTTTT. The complete variable domain, with remaining parts taken from reference TRBV7-9 and TRBJ2-2, reads DTGVSQNPRHKITKRGQNVTFRCDPISEHNRLYWYRQTLGQGPEFLTYFQNEAQLEKSRLLSDRFSAERPKGSFSTLEIQRTEQGDSAMYLCASSHRDRRKGELFFGEGSRLTVL.

This clonotype was detected many times. V is TRBV7-8 and J is TRBJ1-1; D is undetermined. Germline-derived CDR1 and CDR2 are SGHVS and FQNEAQ. The CDR3 is 13 residues long. V dropped 4 bases and J dropped 5 bases, with 11 bases sitting between them. The DNA of the CDR3 is TGTGCCAGCAGCTCAAGGGTAGGGACTGAAGCTTTCTTT. This encodes CASSSRVGTEAFF.

This clonotype was seen at least ten times. The rearrangement uses TRBV11-2 and TRBJ1-1, with D hard to call. V lost 0 bases and J 6 bases, leaving 11 bases between the germline ends. Germline V gene lookup returns CDR1 SGHAT and CDR2 FQNNGV. This CDR3 region has 14 residues. This chain's CDR3 is CASSLDLWHPEAFF. The CDR3 coding sequence is TGTGCCAGCAGCTTAGACCTTTGGCACCCTGAAGCTTTCTTT. The full variable domain, with the rest looked up from reference TRBV11-2 and TRBJ1-1, is EAGVAQSPRYKIIEKRQSVAFWCNPISGHATLYWYQQILGQGPKLLIQFQNNGVVDDSQLPKDRFSAERLKGVDSTLKIQPAKLEDSAVYLCASSLDLWHPEAFFGQGTRLTVV.

This clonotype was found many times. The chain is built from TRBV3-1 and TRBJ1-2, with D hard to call. The CDR3 is 12 amino acids. The germline gives CDR1 LGHDT, CDR2 YNNKEL (reference sequence). The V end lost 4 bases, the J end lost 4 bases, and 7 bases lay between the germline ends. CDR3 in DNA: TGTGCCAGCAGCCCGTGGGGCTATGGCTACACCTTC. This sequence encodes CASSPWGYGYTF.

This clonotype was picked up many times. The chain is built from TRBV11-1 and TRBJ1-2; a possible D gene is TRBD1 (6 bases). V lost 5 bases, J lost 4 bases, and 11 bases lay in between. Germline values: CDR1 SGHAT, CDR2 FQDESV (reference sequence). The CDR3 has 13 amino acids. CDR3 bases: TGTGCCAGCAGCCAAGGACAGTTCTATGGCTACACCTTC. Amino acid sequence: CASSQGQFYGYTF.

This clonotype was seen repeatedly, ten times or more. The J gene is TRBJ2-7, the V gene TRBV7-2; D is tentatively TRBD1 or TRBD2 (5 bases each). Germline V gives CDR1 SGHTA, CDR2 FQGNSA. This CDR3 has 15 residues. The V gene lost 2 bases and the J gene lost 6 bases, with 17 bases spanning the gap. CDR3 amino acids: CASSLSVTQGREQYF. For the CDR3, the DNA is TGTGCCAGCAGCTTATCTGTGACTCAGGGACGCGAGCAGTACTTC.

This clonotype was counted ten times or more. This chain uses TRBV6-2 or TRBV6-3 with TRBJ1-2; 7 nucleotides line up with TRBD1. Trimming removed 0 bases from V and 6 bases from J; junction bases left unmatched: 7. The CDR3 sequence is 15 residues long. Germline lookup yields CDR1 MNHEY and CDR2 SVGEGT. As DNA, the CDR3 is TGTGCCAGCAGTTACTCCGGGACAGATTCGAATGGCTACACCTTC. Translation: CASSYSGTDSNGYTF.

Many counts were recorded for this clonotype. The junction differs from germline at one of its ends, possibly a read error. The chain joins TRBV12-3 or TRBV12-4 to TRBJ2-4; D perhaps matches TRBD2 (5 bases). CDR3 size: 13 residues. In nucleotides, the CDR3 is TGTGCCAGCAGTTATCTCCGGGAAAACATTAAGTACTTC. This gives the protein CASSYLRENIKYF.

Many counts were recorded for this clonotype. This chain connects TRBV10-3 to TRBJ2-5, with 8 bases identical to TRBD1. The CDR3 totals 18 residues. Germline CDR1 and CDR2: ENHRY and SYGVKD. V lost 0 bases to trimming and J lost 6 bases; unmatched junction nucleotides: 15. The DNA of the CDR3 is TGTGCCATCAGTGAGTCAGGGACAGGCGGTGGGACCGGGAAGACCCAGTACTTC. This sequence encodes CAISESGTGGGTGKTQYF.

This clonotype was seen at least ten times. The chain links TRBV9 to TRBJ2-7; TRBD1 matches 9 bases. The junction had 6 bases not matched to a gene; V was cut back by 2 bases and J by 3 bases. The CDR3 is 15 amino acids. Germline assignment: CDR1 SGDLS and CDR2 YYNGEE. The CDR3 spells CASSVGTGHNYEQYF. CDR3 coding DNA: TGTGCCAGCAGCGTCGGGACAGGGCACAACTACGAGCAGTACTTC.

This clonotype was recorded many times. V usage is TRBV5-1 and J usage is TRBJ2-5; D uncertain. The germline V gene has CDR1 SGHRS and CDR2 YFSETQ. V was pared by 0 bases and J by 0 bases, with 9 bases between. The CDR3 extends over 15 amino acids. The CDR3 nucleotides are TGCGCCAGCAGCTTGGATTTTCGGTACCAAGAGACCCAGTACTTC. Translated: CASSLDFRYQETQYF.

Written as DNA, the CDR3 is TGTGCCATCCACGGCGGGGGAAATCAGCCCCAGCATTTT. It specifies CAIHGGGNQPQHF. The gene calls are TRBV6-2 or TRBV6-3 and TRBJ1-5; maybe TRBD1 (5 bases). This CDR3 spans 13 amino acids. CDR1 is MNHEY and CDR2 is SVGEGT in the germline V gene. Trimming pared 10 bases from V and 4 bases from J, leaving 14 bases between.

This clonotype was recorded at least ten times. The chain employs TRBV19 and TRBJ1-5, with a tentative D call TRBD1 (5 bases). CDR1 and CDR2 (germline): LNHDA, SQIVND (reference sequence). The CDR3 consists of 18 residues. V lost 0 bases, J lost 0 bases, and 15 bases lay in between. Here the CDR3 reads CASSIDQQGRLSNQPQHF. CDR3 nucleotides: TGTGCCAGTAGTATAGATCAGCAGGGCAGACTTAGCAATCAGCCCCAGCATTTT.

The chain recombines TRBV6-2 or TRBV6-3 with TRBJ2-3; no firm D call. There are 13 residues in the CDR3. Trimming left V 5 bases short and J 4 bases short, with 10 bases between. Germline assignment: CDR1 MNHEY and CDR2 SVGEGT. The CDR3 protein is CASSDWPADTQYF. CDR3 nucleotide sequence: TGTGCCAGCAGTGATTGGCCTGCAGATACGCAGTATTTT.

This clonotype showed up just a few times. The J gene is TRBJ1-2, the V gene TRBV3-1, with D possibly TRBD1 on 6 matching bases. This CDR3 has 13 residues. Germline lookup yields CDR1 LGHDT and CDR2 YNNKEL (reference sequence). Here the CDR3 DNA reads TGTGTCACCGAGGACAGCAAATACTATGGCTACACCTTC. Encoded protein: CVTEDSKYYGYTF.

This clonotype was counted ten times or more. The rearrangement links TRBV6-5 to TRBJ2-5; D unclear. This CDR3 is built from 15 residues. CDR1 is MNHEY and CDR2 is SVGAGI in the germline V gene. Trimming removed 8 bases at V and 4 bases at J, with 20 bases between. The CDR3 DNA reads as TGTGCCAGCGCTACCCCCCTAGGGCTCGTAGAGACCCAGTACTTC. It specifies CASATPLGLVETQYF.